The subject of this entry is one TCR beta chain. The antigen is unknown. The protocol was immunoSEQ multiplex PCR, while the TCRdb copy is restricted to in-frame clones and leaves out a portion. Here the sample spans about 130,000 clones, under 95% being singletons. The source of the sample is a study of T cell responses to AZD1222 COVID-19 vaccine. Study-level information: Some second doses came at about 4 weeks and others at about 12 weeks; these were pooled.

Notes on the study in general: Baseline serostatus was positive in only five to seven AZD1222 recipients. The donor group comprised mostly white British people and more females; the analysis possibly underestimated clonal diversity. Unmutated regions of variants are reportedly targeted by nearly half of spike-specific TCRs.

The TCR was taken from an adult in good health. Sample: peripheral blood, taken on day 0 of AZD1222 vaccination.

The CDR3 DNA is TGTGCCAGCTCACCACTCTCGGTGGCGGAGACTGAGCAGTTCTTC. Translating gives CASSPLSVAETEQFF. The chain uses TRBV18 and TRBJ2-1; no reliable D call. There are 15 residues in the CDR3. Per germline, CDR1 KGHSH and CDR2 LQKENI. With 1 base removed from V and 9 bases from J, the gap between germline ends came to 16 bases.